This TCR beta chain was captured by sequencing in a study of CD8 T cells in Susac syndrome. Random-hexamer reverse transcription was applied to roughly 0.45 to 1 ug RNA. The authors amplified TCR beta CDR3 across 54 Vbeta and 13 Jbeta using immunoSEQ multiplex PCR. MiXCR, applied by TCRdb to the immunoSEQ multiplex PCR reads, yields one record per CDR3 protein. This sample has 200,000 to 250,000 distinct CDR3 sequences, with about 95% found just once. The T cells that were sequenced for TCR beta were CD8+ and CD4+ cells from blood. Stable or active relapsing-remitting multiple sclerosis, untreated and meeting revised McDonald criteria, defined the controls. FACS was used to enrich TEMRA cells, whereas the CD8+ and CD4+ T cells were obtained by negative isolation. The germline V gene encodes CDR1 KGHSH and CDR2 LQKENI. The CDR3 totals 16 residues. J lost 3 bases, V lost 3 bases, and 4 bases had no gene match.

The J gene is TRBJ2-1, the V gene TRBV18; 11 positions match TRBD1. Sequenced sample: CD4+ T cells from PBMCs. The source is a human donor with multiple sclerosis. CDR3 DNA: TGTGCCAGCTCACCGGCCGGGACAGGGGGCTACAATGAGCAGTTCTTC. This codes for CASSPAGTGGYNEQFF.